What follows are 5 T cell receptor beta chains derived from one specimen sequenced in a study of technical replicates of blood from several donors. The table came from immunoSEQ multiplex PCR; TCRdb's copy has only in-frame clones and leaves some out. Among 60,000 to 75,000 clones, about 97% were seen once, and the ten largest hold 0.25% to 0.35%. The sequenced material came from T cells isolated from PBMCs. The receptor source for this set is a human donor in good health.

V usage is TRBV9 and J usage is TRBJ2-1; no reliable D call. This CDR3 contains 14 residues. Germline loops: CDR1 SGDLS, CDR2 YYNGEE. V was shortened by 0 bases and J by 1 base, with 5 bases between the two germline ends. The CDR3, as DNA: TGTGCCAGCAGCGTAGTCGGGTCCTACAATGAGCAGTTCTTC. Residues: CASSVVGSYNEQFF. The full variable domain, its missing parts supplied by reference TRBV9 and TRBJ2-1, is DSGVTQTPKHLITATGQRVTLRCSPRSGDLSVYWYQQSLDQGLQFLIQYYNGEERAKGNILERFSAQQFPDLHSELNLSSLELGDSALYFCASSVVGSYNEQFFGPGTRLTVL.

This chain uses TRBV7-2 with TRBJ2-1; D gene unclear. Trimming left V 2 bases short and J 5 bases short, with 10 bases between. This CDR3 has 14 amino acids. The V gene's germline CDR1 is SGHTA and CDR2 FQGNSA. The CDR3, as DNA: TGTGCCAGCAGCTTATCAGGCCAAAACAATGAGCAGTTCTTC. Translation gives CASSLSGQNNEQFF.

V usage is TRBV20-1 and J usage is TRBJ1-4; D remains unclear. The V gene lost 7 bases and the J gene lost 5 bases, with 8 bases spanning the gap. The germline CDR1 and CDR2 sequences are DFQATT and SNEGSKA (reference sequence). CDR3 length: 11 residues. CDR3 residues: CSVWRNEKLFF. DNA of the CDR3: TGCAGTGTTTGGAGAAATGAAAAACTGTTTTTT.

The V call is TRBV2, the J call TRBJ2-7; 7 bases map to TRBD1. V lost 8 bases to trimming and J lost 6 bases; unmatched junction nucleotides: 10. Looked up from germline, CDR1 is SNHLY and CDR2 is FYNNEI. The CDR3 contains 13 residues. Written as DNA, the CDR3 is TGTGCCAGCTTTTGGGCAGGGGGTAGCGAGCAGTACTTC. Its protein product is CASFWAGGSEQYF.

This chain uses TRBV4-3 with TRBJ2-7, with TRBD2 matching over 7 bases. Trimming cost V 2 bases and J 4 bases; bases outside gene matches: 2. CDR1 is LGHNA, CDR2 YSLEER, per germline. CDR3 length equals 13 residues. In DNA, the CDR3 is TGCGCCAGCAGCCAAAGGGAGGGGTACGAGCAGTACTTC. Residues: CASSQREGYEQYF.